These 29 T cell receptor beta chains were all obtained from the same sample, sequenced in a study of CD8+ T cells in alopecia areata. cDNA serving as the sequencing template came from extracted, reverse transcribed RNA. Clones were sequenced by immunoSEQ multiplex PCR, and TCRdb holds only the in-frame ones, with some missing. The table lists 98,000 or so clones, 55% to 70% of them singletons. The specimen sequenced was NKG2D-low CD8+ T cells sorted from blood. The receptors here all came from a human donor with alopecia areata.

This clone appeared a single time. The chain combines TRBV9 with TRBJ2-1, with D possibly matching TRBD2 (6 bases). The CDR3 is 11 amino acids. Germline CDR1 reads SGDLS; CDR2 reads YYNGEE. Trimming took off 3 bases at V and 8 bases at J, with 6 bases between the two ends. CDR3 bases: TGTGCCAGCAGCGCGGGGGATGAGCAGTTCTTC. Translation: CASSAGDEQFF.

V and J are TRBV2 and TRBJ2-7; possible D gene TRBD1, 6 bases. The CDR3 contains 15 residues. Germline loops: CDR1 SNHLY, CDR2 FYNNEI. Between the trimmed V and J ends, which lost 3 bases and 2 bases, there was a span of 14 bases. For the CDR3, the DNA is TGTGCCAGCAGTGAGGCACAGGGTAACGCCTACGAGCAGTACTTC. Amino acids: CASSEAQGNAYEQYF.

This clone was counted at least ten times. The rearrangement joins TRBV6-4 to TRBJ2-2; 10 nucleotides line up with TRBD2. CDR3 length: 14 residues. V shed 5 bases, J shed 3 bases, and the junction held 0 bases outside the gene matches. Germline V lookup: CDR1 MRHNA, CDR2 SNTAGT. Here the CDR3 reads CASSSGRDTGELFF. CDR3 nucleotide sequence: TGTGCCAGCAGTAGCGGGAGGGACACCGGGGAGCTGTTTTTT.

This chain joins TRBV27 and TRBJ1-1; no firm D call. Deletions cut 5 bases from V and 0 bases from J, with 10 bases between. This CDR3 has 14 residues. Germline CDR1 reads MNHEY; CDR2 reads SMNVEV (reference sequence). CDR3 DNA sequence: TGTGCCAGCAGTCTCGCCGGGGTGAACACTGAAGCTTTCTTT. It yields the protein CASSLAGVNTEAFF.

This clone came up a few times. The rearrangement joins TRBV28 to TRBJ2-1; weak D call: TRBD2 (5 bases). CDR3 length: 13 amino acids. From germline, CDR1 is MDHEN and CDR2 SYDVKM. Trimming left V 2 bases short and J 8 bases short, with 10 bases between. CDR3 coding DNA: TGTGCCAGCAGTTTACCGGAGGTCCATGAGCAGTTCTTC. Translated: CASSLPEVHEQFF.

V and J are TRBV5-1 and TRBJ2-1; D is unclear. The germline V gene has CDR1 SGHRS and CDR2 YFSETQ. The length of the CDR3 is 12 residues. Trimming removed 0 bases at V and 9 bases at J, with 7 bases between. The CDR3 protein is CASSLVVGEQFF. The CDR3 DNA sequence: TGCGCCAGCAGCTTGGTCGTCGGTGAGCAGTTCTTC.

The CDR3 DNA reads TGTGCCGGCGCCACTGGGGCGGGAGGTAATTCAGATACGCAGTATTTT. Its protein is CAGATGAGGNSDTQYF. The chain links TRBV7-8 to TRBJ2-3; 8 bases agree with TRBD2. V was clipped by 11 bases and J by 4 bases; unmatched bases: 17. Per the germline V gene, CDR1 is SGHVS and CDR2 is FQNEAQ. The CDR3 contains 16 residues.

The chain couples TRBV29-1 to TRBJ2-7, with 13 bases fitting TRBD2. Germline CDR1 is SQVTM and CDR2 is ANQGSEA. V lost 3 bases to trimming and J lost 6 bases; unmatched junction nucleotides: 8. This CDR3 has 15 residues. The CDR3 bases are TGCAGCGTTGAGGGAGGGACTAGCGGGGATTTCGAGCAGTACTTC. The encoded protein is CSVEGGTSGDFEQYF.

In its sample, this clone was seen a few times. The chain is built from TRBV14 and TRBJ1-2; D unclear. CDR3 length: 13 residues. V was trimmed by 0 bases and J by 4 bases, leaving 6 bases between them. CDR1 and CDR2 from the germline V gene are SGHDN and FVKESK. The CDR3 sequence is CASSQDASYGYTF. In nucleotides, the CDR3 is TGTGCCAGCAGCCAAGATGCCAGCTATGGCTACACCTTC.

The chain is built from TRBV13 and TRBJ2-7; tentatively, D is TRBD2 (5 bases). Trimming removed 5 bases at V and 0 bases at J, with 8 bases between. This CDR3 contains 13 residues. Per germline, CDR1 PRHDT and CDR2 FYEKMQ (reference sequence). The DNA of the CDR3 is TGTGCCAGCAGCGACCGGGACTCCTACGAGCAGTACTTC. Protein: CASSDRDSYEQYF.

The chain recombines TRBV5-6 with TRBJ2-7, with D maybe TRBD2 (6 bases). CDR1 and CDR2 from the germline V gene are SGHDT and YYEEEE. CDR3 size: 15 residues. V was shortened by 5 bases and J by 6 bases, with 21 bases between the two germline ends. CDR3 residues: CASRRSGTFYVEQYF. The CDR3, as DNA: TGTGCCAGCAGACGGTCAGGGACTTTCTACGTCGAGCAGTACTTC.

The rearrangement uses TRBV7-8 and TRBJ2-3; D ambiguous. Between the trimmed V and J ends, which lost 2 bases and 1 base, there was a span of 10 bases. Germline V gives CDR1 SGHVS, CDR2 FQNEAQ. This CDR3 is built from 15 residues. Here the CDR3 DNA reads TGTGCCAGCAGCTTATCGGCAGGACGCACAGATACGCAGTATTTT. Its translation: CASSLSAGRTDTQYF.

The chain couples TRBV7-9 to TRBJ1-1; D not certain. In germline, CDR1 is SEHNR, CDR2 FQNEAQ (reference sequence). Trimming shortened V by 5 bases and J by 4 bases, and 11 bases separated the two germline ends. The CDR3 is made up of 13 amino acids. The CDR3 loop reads CASSPPLGTEAFF. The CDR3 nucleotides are TGTGCCAGCAGCCCGCCGTTGGGCACTGAAGCTTTCTTT.

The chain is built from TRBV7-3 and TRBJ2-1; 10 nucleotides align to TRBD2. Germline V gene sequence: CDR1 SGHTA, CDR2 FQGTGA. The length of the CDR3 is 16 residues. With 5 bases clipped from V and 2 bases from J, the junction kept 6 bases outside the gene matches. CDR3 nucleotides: TGTGCCAGCAGCGCCGAGGGACTAGCGACCTACAATGAGCAGTTCTTC. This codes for CASSAEGLATYNEQFF.

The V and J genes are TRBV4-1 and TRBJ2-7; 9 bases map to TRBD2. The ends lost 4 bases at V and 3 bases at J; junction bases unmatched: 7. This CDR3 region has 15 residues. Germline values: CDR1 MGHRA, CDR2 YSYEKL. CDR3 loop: CASSLRTSENYEQYF. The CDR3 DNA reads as TGCGCCAGCAGCCTCAGGACTAGCGAGAACTACGAGCAGTACTTC.

The CDR3 spells CASSPPGTYEQYF. The CDR3 bases are TGTGCCAGCAGCCCCCCCGGAACCTACGAGCAGTACTTC. This chain connects TRBV7-9 to TRBJ2-7; no clear D gene. Germline V gives CDR1 SEHNR, CDR2 FQNEAQ (reference sequence). Between the trimmed V and J ends, which lost 5 bases and 2 bases, there was a span of 10 bases. The CDR3 contains 13 residues.

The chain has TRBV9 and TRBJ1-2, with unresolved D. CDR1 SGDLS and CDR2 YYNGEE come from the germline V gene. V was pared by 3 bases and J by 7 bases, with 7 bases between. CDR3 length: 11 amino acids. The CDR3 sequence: CASSGIRGYTF. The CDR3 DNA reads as TGTGCCAGCAGCGGTATTCGTGGCTACACCTTC.

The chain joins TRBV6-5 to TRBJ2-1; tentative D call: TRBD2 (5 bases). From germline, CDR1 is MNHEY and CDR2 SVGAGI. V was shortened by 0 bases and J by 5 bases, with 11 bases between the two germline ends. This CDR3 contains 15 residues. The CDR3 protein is CASSYSGAPNNEQFF. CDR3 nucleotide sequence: TGTGCCAGCAGTTACTCGGGAGCACCCAACAATGAGCAGTTCTTC.

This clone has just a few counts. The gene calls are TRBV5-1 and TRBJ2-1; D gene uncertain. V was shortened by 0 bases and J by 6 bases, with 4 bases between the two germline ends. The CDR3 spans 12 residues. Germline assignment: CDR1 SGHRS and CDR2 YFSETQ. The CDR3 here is CASSLVVNEQFF. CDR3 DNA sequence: TGCGCCAGCAGCTTGGTGGTCAATGAGCAGTTCTTC.

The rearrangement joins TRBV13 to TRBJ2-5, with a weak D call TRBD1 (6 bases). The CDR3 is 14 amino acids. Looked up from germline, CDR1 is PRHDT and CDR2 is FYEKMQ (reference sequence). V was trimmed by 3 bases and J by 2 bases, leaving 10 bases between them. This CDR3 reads CASSFAGVQETQYF. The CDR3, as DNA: TGTGCCAGCAGCTTCGCAGGGGTACAAGAGACCCAGTACTTC.

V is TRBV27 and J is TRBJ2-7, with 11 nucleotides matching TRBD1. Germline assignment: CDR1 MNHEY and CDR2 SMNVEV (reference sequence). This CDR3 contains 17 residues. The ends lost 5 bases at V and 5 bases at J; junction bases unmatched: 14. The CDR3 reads CASSTIRRTGGSNEQYF. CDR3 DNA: TGTGCCAGCAGTACTATACGGCGGACAGGGGGCTCGAACGAGCAGTACTTC.

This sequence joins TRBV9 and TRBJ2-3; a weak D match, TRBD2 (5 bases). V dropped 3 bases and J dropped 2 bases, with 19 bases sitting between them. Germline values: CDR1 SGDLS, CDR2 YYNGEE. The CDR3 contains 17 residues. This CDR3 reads CASSAVTGKGDTDTQYF. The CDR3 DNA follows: TGTGCCAGCAGCGCCGTAACGGGAAAGGGAGACACAGATACGCAGTATTTT.

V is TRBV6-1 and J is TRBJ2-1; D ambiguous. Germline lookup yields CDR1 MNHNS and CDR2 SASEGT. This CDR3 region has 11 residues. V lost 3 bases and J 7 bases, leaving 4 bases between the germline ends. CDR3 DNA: TGTGCCAGCAGTGACGGGAATGAGCAGTTCTTC. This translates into CASSDGNEQFF.

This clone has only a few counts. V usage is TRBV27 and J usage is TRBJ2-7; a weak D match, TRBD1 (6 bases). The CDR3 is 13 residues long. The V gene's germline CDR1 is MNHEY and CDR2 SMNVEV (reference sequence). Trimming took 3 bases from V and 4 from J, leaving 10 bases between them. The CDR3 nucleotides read TGTGCCAGCAGTTTGACCCAGGGGTACGAGCAGTACTTC. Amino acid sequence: CASSLTQGYEQYF.

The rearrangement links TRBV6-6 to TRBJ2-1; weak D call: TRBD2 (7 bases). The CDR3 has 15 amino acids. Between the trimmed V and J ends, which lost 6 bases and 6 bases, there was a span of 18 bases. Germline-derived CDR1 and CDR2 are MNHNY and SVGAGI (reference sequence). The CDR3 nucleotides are TGTGCCAGCAGCCCAAAGGAGGGAGGGGGCAATGAGCAGTTCTTC. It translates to CASSPKEGGGNEQFF.

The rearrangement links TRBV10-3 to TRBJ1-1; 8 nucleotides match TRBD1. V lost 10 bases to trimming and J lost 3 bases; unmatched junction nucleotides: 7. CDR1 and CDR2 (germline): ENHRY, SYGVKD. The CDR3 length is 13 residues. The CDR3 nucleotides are TGTGCCAGAGCGCAGGGGGCAGACACTGAAGCTTTCTTT. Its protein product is CARAQGADTEAFF.

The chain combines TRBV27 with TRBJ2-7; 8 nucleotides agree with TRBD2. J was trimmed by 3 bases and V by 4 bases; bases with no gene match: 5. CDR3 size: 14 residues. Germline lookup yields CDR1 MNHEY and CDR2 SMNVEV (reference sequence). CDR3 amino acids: CASSYSGGIYEQYF. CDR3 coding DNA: TGTGCCAGCAGTTACTCGGGGGGGATCTACGAGCAGTACTTC.

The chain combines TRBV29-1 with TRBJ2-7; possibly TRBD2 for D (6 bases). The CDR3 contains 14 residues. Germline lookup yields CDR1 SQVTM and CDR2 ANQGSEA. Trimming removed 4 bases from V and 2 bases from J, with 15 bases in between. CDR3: CSVASRGWPYEQYF. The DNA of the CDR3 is TGCAGCGTTGCCTCCCGGGGGTGGCCCTACGAGCAGTACTTC.

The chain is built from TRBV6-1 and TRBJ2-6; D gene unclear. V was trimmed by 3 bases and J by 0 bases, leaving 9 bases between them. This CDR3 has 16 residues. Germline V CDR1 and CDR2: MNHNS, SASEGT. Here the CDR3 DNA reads TGTGCCAGCAGTGAGAATTCCCGCTCTGGGGCCAACGTCCTGACTTTC. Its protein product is CASSENSRSGANVLTF.